This T cell receptor beta chain emerged from a study of blood T cell repertoires in COVID-19. The CDR3 runs to 12 residues. V lost 1 base and J lost 8, with 8 bases in between. Germline V lookup: CDR1 LGHDT, CDR2 YNNKEL (reference sequence). TCRdb's table, derived via immunoSEQ multiplex PCR, lists solely in-frame clones and lacks some. The sample has around 260,000 clones; roughly 87% are singletons. This clone was observed once. The clonotype was recovered from a human donor in a cohort sampled during active COVID-19. The chain employs TRBV3-1 (or the pseudogene TRBV3-2) and TRBJ1-1; D unresolved. Sequencing was done on a sample of peripheral blood. CDR3 region: CASSQGKSEAFF. The CDR3 DNA reads as TGTGCCAGCAGCCAAGGAAAAAGCGAAGCTTTCTTT.